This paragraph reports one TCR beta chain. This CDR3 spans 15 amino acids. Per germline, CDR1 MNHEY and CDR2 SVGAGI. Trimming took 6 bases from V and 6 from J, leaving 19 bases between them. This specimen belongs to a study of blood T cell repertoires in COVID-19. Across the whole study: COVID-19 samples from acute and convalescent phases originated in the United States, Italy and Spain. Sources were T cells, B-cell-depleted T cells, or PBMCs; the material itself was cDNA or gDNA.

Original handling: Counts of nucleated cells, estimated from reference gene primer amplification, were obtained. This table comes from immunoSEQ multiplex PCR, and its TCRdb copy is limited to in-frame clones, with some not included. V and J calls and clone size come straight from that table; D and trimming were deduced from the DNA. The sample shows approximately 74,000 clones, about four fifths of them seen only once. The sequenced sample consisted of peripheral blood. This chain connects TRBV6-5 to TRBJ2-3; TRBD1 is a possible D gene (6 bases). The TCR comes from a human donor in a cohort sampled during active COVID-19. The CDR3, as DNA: TGTGCCAGCAGGGACGGCAGGGGAATCACGGATACGCAGTATTTT. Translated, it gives CASRDGRGITDTQYF.